Listed here is a single TCR beta chain. It lacks a known antigen. Per-base quality was not reported, and no clone a single base away is much larger than it. This entry is derived from a study of blood T cell repertoires in COVID-19 (dated by TCRdb to the early 2020s). General notes on the study: Samples from collaborators originated in the United States, Italy and Spain and spanned both the acute and convalescent phases of COVID-19. The material from the prospective study consisted of cDNA or gDNA derived from T cells, B-cell-depleted T cells, or PBMCs. Where available, HLA class I and class II types were taken from metadata supplied by the sample provider and were not determined by assay-based typing. The repertoires were made available in a free public database intended to serve as a resource for research on the immune response to SARS-CoV-2. Subjects who had been exposed to COVID-19, were actively infected with it, or had recovered from it provided the deeply sampled blood TCRbeta repertoires that made up the dataset. Samples came from the ongoing ImmuneRACE study (first 160 participants) plus 1,254 subjects from 6 global collaborators. A de-identified subject ID, COVID-19 status, age in years and sex were almost always included in the sample metadata. The investigation overall reported the following: The quantity of clinical and demographic metadata differed by source and by participant and was supplied without curation.

The collaborating institutions used their own protocols to collect whole blood in K2EDTA tubes. For TCRbeta analysis, collaborator samples were shipped as frozen whole blood, as isolated PBMCs, or as DNA extracted from either sample type. TCRbeta CDR3 regions were amplified from genomic DNA by means of the immunoSEQ Assay, a bias-controlled multiplex PCR. As for the original processing: The number of nucleated cells in each sample was estimated from the amplification of reference gene primers within the assay. To quantify the absolute abundance of each unique TCRbeta CDR3 rearrangement, sequence reads were collapsed and filtered. For each sample, productive Simpson clonality was calculated by taking the square root of Simpson's diversity index across productive rearrangements. Entries here come from immuneACCESS through TCRdb and include only in-frame sequences with V and J called. Some clones fail to appear in such tables; in the studies checked, an unresolved V gene covers under half of the shortfall, and the cause of the remainder is unknown. Clone size and V and J calls were adopted from that table, with D and trimming inferred from the DNA. This sample has 65,000 to 85,000 clones in its table, and 60% to 85% of those were observed once. The ten largest clones take up less than 5.5% of the sample.

The germline V gene supplies CDR1 SQVTM and CDR2 ANQGSEA. CDR3 length: 12 amino acids, cysteine to phenylalanine. Solely the CDR3 DNA is kept, with 36 bases framed from the first base. V is pared back by 6 bases and J by 7 bases, with 12 bases lying between the germline termini. The chain is assembled from TRBV29-1 and TRBJ1-4; tentative D gene TRBD1, with 5 bases matching. The sample consisted of peripheral blood. The TCR was taken from an elderly woman with active or convalescent COVID-19. The CDR3 corresponds to CSVRTWAEKLFF. The DNA reads as follows: TGCAGCGTGCGGACATGGGCTGAAAAACTGTTTTTT.